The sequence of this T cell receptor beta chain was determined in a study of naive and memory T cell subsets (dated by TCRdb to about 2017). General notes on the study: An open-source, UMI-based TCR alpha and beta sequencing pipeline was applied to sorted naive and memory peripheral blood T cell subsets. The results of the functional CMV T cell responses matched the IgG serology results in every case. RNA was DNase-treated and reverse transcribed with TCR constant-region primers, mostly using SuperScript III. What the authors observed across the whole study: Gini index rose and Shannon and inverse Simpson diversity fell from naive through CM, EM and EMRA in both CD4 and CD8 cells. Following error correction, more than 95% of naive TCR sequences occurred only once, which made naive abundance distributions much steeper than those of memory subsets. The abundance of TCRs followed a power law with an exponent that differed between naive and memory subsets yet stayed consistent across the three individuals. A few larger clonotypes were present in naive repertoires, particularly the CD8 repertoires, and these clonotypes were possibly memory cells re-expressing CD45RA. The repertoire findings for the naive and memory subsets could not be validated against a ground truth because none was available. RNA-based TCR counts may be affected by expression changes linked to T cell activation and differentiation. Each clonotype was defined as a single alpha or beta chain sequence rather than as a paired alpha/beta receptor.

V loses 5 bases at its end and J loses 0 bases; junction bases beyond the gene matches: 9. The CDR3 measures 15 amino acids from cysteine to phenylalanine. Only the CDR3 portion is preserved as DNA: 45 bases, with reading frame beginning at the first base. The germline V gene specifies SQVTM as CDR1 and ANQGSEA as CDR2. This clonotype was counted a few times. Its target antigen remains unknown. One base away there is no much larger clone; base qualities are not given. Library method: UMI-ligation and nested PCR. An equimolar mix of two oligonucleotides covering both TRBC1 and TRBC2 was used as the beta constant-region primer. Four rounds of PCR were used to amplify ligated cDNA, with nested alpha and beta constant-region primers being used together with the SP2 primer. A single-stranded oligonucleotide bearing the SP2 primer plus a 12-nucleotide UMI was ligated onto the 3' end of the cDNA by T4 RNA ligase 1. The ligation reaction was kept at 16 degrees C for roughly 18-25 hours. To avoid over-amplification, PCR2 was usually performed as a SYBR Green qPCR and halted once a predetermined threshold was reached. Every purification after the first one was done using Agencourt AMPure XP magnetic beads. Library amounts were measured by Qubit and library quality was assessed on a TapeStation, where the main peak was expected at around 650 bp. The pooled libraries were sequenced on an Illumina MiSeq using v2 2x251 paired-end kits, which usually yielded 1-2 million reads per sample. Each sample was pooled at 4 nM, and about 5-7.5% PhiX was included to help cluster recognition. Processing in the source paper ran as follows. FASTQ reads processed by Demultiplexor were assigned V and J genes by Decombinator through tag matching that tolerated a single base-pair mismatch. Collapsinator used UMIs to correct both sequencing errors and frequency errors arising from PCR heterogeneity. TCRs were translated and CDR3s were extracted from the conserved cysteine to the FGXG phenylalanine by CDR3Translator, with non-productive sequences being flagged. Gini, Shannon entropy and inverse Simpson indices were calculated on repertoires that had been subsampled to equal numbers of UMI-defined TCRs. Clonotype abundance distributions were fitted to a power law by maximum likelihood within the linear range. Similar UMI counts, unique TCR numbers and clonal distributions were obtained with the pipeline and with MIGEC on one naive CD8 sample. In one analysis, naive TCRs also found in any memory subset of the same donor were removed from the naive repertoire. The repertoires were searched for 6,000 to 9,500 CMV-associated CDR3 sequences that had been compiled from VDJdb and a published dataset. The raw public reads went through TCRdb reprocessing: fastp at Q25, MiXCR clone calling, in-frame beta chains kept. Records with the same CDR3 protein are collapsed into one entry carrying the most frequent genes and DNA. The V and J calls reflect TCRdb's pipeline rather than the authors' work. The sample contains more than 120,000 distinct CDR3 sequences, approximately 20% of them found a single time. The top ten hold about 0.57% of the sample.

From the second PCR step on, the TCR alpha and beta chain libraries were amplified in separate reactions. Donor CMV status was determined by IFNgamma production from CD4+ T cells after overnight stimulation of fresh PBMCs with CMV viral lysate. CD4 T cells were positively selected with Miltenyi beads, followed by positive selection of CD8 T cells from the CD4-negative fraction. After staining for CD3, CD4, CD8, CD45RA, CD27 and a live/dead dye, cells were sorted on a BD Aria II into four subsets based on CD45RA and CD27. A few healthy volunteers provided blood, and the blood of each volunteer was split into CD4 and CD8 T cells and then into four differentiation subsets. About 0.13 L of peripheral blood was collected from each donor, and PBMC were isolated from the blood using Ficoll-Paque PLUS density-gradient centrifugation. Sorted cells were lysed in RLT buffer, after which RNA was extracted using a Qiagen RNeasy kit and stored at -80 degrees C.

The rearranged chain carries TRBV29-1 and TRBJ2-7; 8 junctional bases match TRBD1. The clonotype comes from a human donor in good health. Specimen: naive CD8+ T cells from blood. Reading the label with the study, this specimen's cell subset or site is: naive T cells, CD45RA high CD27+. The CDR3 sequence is CSVPGGGTGSYEQYF. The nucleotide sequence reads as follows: TGCAGCGTTCCAGGAGGGGGGACAGGCTCCTACGAGCAGTACTTC.